This T cell receptor beta chain was obtained from a study of T cells in Graves' hyperthyroidism and ophthalmopathy. Study conclusions and caveats: Model-based prediction identified ophthalmopathy a median roughly 5.9 months prior to its onset. Most expanded thyroid clonotypes above 0.001 also appeared in blood.

Notes on this clonotype: Its cognate antigen is unknown.

The CDR3 spans 15 residues. Losses at the gene ends were 6 bases for V and 4 bases for J; bases not matched to a gene: 13. CDR1 and CDR2 from the germline V gene are DFQATT and SNEGSKA (reference sequence). Calling Graves' hyperthyroidism stable meant ophthalmopathy did not progress within 18 months. This sample holds PBMCs from about 9.3 ml fresh peripheral blood. What was amplified from RNA transcripts were TCR beta CDR3 regions. The primer set for the first-round RT-PCR of the TCR CDR3 was HTBI. TCRdb reanalysed the multiplex PCR reads using MiXCR and keeps one entry per CDR3 protein. This sample carries 700,000 to 950,000 distinct CDR3 sequences, around 40% of them seen once, and the ten largest clones take around 29%.

J is TRBJ2-5 and V is TRBV20-1; 8 nucleotides match TRBD2. The sequencing input was blood. The clonotype was recovered from a woman in her thirties or forties with Graves' hyperthyroidism. The CDR3 region is CSALTSDQRGETQYF. The CDR3 region has the DNA TGCAGTGCCCTGACTAGCGACCAGAGGGGAGAGACCCAGTACTTC.